This T cell receptor (beta chain) is from a study of blood T cell repertoires in COVID-19 (TCRdb year 2020). About the study as a whole: Samples covering the acute and convalescent phases of COVID-19 were provided by collaborators in the United States, Italy and Spain. The repertoires were made available in a free public database intended to serve as a resource for research on the immune response to SARS-CoV-2. The sample metadata nearly always contained a de-identified subject ID, COVID-19 status, age in years and sex. The material from the prospective study consisted of cDNA or gDNA derived from T cells, B-cell-depleted T cells, or PBMCs. Samples were obtained from the ongoing ImmuneRACE study (first 160 participants) and from some 1,300 subjects provided by 6 global collaborators. The dataset comprised deeply sampled blood TCRbeta repertoires from subjects exposed to, actively infected with, or recovered from COVID-19. HLA class I and class II types, where available, came from metadata supplied by the sample provider rather than from assay-based typing.

According to the germline V gene, CDR1 reads SNHLY and CDR2 reads FYNNEI. Taken from cysteine to phenylalanine, the CDR3 has 13 residues. The CDR3 DNA has 39 bases and is translated from base 1. At the junction V is shortened by 5 bases and J by 0 bases, with 7 bases in between. Notes on this clone: Its target antigen remains unknown. No much larger clone exists at a distance of one base, and base qualities are not known.

Whole blood was collected in K2EDTA tubes by collaborating institutions according to the institutions' own protocols. Collaborator samples were shipped for TCRbeta analysis as frozen whole blood, isolated PBMCs, or DNA extracted from either sample type. TCRbeta CDR3 regions were amplified from genomic DNA by means of the immunoSEQ Assay, a bias-controlled multiplex PCR. Under the source paper's analysis protocol: Nucleated cell counts per sample were estimated from amplification of reference gene primers within the assay. To quantify the absolute abundance of each unique TCRbeta CDR3 rearrangement, sequence reads were collapsed and filtered. For each sample, productive Simpson clonality was calculated by taking the square root of Simpson's diversity index across productive rearrangements. Not all clones reach the TCRdb copy of this immuneACCESS table, which keeps in-frame sequences only. Checked studies attribute under half of the gap to unresolved V genes and leave the rest unexplained. That table furnishes V, J and clone size, whereas the DNA furnished D and trimming. A total of fewer than 75,000 clones appear in this sample, about 88% of them only once. The ten largest account for approximately 9% of the sample.

The investigation overall reported the following: The amount of clinical and demographic metadata varied by source and participant and was provided uncurated.

Sequencing input: peripheral blood. Recombination linked TRBV2 to TRBJ1-2; TRBD1 is perhaps the D gene, given 5 matching bases. The clonotype comes from an elderly man with acute or convalescent COVID-19. Here the CDR3 is given as CASSQTANYGYTF. At the DNA level, the sequence is TGTGCCAGCAGTCAGACAGCTAACTATGGCTACACCTTC.